The 5 T cell receptor beta chains below all came from one sample that was sequenced in a study of cytomegalovirus exposure and HLA in healthy donors. The PCR ran on 60 Vbeta and 13 Jbeta primers. TCRdb keeps only in-frame clones here, not all; method: immunoSEQ multiplex PCR. The sample has more than 95,000 clones, 78% seen once. Sequenced material: PBMCs. The receptors stem from a man in his thirties or forties in good health and CMV-seronegative.

The chain recombines TRBV28 with TRBJ2-3, with 9 bases matching TRBD1. Germline values: CDR1 MDHEN, CDR2 SYDVKM. The CDR3 loop spans 14 amino acids. V lost 8 bases to trimming and J lost 2 bases; unmatched junction nucleotides: 5. The CDR3 region is CASRDRGNTDTQYF. CDR3 DNA sequence: TGTGCCAGCCGCGACAGGGGGAACACAGATACGCAGTATTTT.

This chain connects TRBV2 to TRBJ2-2, with 11 positions matching TRBD1. After removal of 4 bases from V and 4 bases from J, the junction contained 2 bases not matched to a gene. Germline CDR1 reads SNHLY; CDR2 reads FYNNEI. The CDR3 has 15 amino acids. In DNA form, the CDR3 reads TGTGCCAGCAGTGCGGGGACAGGGGGCACCGGGGAGCTGTTTTTT. It encodes CASSAGTGGTGELFF.

The chain recombines TRBV9 with TRBJ1-3, with 7 bases that match TRBD1. With V trimmed by 4 bases and J by 1 base, 5 bases remained unmatched. This CDR3 region has 15 residues. The germline V gene has CDR1 SGDLS and CDR2 YYNGEE. This chain's CDR3 is CASSSRQGSGNTIYF. The CDR3 nucleotides read TGTGCCAGCAGCTCAAGACAGGGTTCTGGAAACACCATATATTTT.

The genes are TRBV4-3 and TRBJ1-1; 7 positions match TRBD1. The J segment lost 3 bases and the V segment lost 3 bases, leaving 4 bases of the junction unmatched. Germline V lookup: CDR1 LGHNA, CDR2 YSLEER. The CDR3 extends over 14 amino acids. In DNA, the CDR3 is TGCGCCAGCAGCCACGGGACAGCCGACACTGAAGCTTTCTTT. Protein sequence: CASSHGTADTEAFF.

DNA for the CDR3: TGCGCCAGCAGCTTGGCCCCACTAGCGGGGGGCCGCACAGATACGCAGTATTTT. This codes for CASSLAPLAGGRTDTQYF. The chain carries TRBV5-1 and TRBJ2-3; TRBD2 aligns across 12 bases. V dropped 0 bases and J dropped 1; count of bases not matched to a gene: 6. The CDR3 has 18 residues. Germline values: CDR1 SGHRS, CDR2 YFSETQ.